These 15 T cell receptor beta chains were sequenced from one sample in a study of low-dose radiotherapy and immunotherapy resistance in tumors. Alpha and beta chains were covered, as first-strand cDNA relied on TRAV- and TRBV-specific primers. Over approximately 20 PCR cycles, TCRs were amplified from a constant-region primer and V-primer adapter. TCRdb fed the reads into MiXCR, producing one record per CDR3 protein. The sample includes approximately 18,000 distinct CDR3 sequences, about 74% seen only once; the top ten take 9.5% to 12%. These receptors all stem from a human donor with advanced metastatic prostate, ovarian, gallbladder or colorectal cancer (not recorded which). This table probably holds off-target reads from a library built for another chain.

This CDR3 is CASTSWRTAPTPLHF. In DNA, the CDR3 is TGTGCCAGCACCTCCTGGCGGACAGCGCCGACACCCCTCCACTTT. This sequence joins TRBV6-2 or TRBV6-3 and TRBJ1-6, with a possible D match to TRBD1 (6 bases). This CDR3 has 15 amino acids. Per the germline V gene, CDR1 is MNHEY and CDR2 is SVGEGT. V was cut by 7 bases and J by 11 bases, with 21 bases left in between.

The V call is TRBV27, the J call TRBJ1-2, with TRBD1 matching 7 bases. The CDR3 runs to 14 residues. Germline V lookup: CDR1 MNHEY, CDR2 SMNVEV (reference sequence). The ends lost 7 bases at V and 3 bases at J; junction bases unmatched: 8. The CDR3 sequence is CASKKEGGHYGYTF. CDR3 bases: TGTGCCAGCAAAAAAGAAGGGGGCCACTATGGCTACACCTTC.

This clonotype has only a few counts. J is TRBJ1-4 and V is TRBV6-2 or TRBV6-3; perhaps TRBD1 as D (5 bases). The CDR3 sequence is 14 residues long. Germline values: CDR1 MNHEY, CDR2 SVGEGT. The V and J ends lost 4 bases and 7 bases respectively, with 13 bases between them. In DNA, the CDR3 is TGTGCCAGCAGTTCCCGACGGGGCGGTGAAAAACTGTTTTTT. It is translated as CASSSRRGGEKLFF.

This chain uses TRBV12-3 or TRBV12-4 with TRBJ1-5, with no clear D. V lost 3 bases, J lost 3 bases, and 12 bases lay in between. This CDR3 has 15 residues. Here the CDR3 DNA reads TGTGCCAGCAGTTTTCGGGCAGCCCTCAATCAGCCCCAGCATTTT. Protein product: CASSFRAALNQPQHF.

This chain connects TRBV9 to TRBJ1-1; 10 nucleotides match TRBD1. CDR1 is SGDLS and CDR2 is YYNGEE in the germline V gene. The V and J ends lost 3 bases and 1 base, in that order; junction bases with no gene match: 12. The CDR3 is made up of 18 amino acids. As DNA, the CDR3 is TGTGCCAGCAGCGGGGGACAGGGGCCCGTGGGAGGGAACACTGAAGCTTTCTTT. It codes for CASSGGQGPVGGNTEAFF.

As concerns this clonotype: Its ends do not fully match the called genes, so a read error is possible. The chain couples TRBV24-1 to TRBJ1-2; 9 nucleotides line up with TRBD1. The length of the CDR3 is 14 residues. Germline assignment: CDR1 KGHDR and CDR2 SFDVKD. DNA of the CDR3: TGTGCCAGCAGTCCAAGAACAGGGGGCCAAGGCTACACCTTC. It yields the protein CASSPRTGGQGYTF.

The chain uses TRBV3-1 and TRBJ2-5, with 13 nucleotides matching TRBD2. Per the germline V gene, CDR1 is LGHDT and CDR2 is YNNKEL (reference sequence). CDR3 size: 17 residues. The junction had 16 bases not matched to a gene; V was cut back by 10 bases and J by 5 bases. This CDR3 is CATEPSTSGGRGETQYF. The DNA of the CDR3 is TGTGCCACCGAGCCCTCGACTAGCGGGGGGCGCGGGGAGACCCAGTACTTC.

The chain carries TRBV2 and TRBJ2-2; D unresolved. The germline V and J ends were trimmed by 6 bases and 8 bases, with 22 bases remaining between them. CDR3 size: 16 residues. Germline CDR1 is SNHLY and CDR2 is FYNNEI. Here the CDR3 DNA reads TGTGCCAGCAGCCCAGAGTGGGCCCCCCGCCGAGGGGAGCTGTTTTTT. This encodes CASSPEWAPRRGELFF.

The rearrangement joins TRBV12-3 or TRBV12-4 to TRBJ1-6; D is possibly TRBD1 (6 bases). Between the trimmed V and J ends, which lost 4 bases and 3 bases, there was a span of 13 bases. There are 16 residues in the CDR3. In DNA form, the CDR3 reads TGTGCCAGCAGTTCACGGACAGCGAGCTATAATTCACCCCTCCACTTT. Translation: CASSSRTASYNSPLHF.

The rearrangement joins TRBV12-3 or TRBV12-4 to TRBJ2-3; D is uncertain. CDR3 length: 14 amino acids. V shed 5 bases and J shed 3 bases, with 12 bases lying between them. CDR3 loop: CASSPREATDTQYF. The CDR3, as DNA: TGTGCCAGCAGTCCCCGTGAGGCTACAGATACGCAGTATTTT.

This chain connects TRBV18 to TRBJ2-1, with 16 positions matching TRBD2. Germline CDR1 is KGHSH and CDR2 is LQKENI. This CDR3 region has 18 residues. V shed 4 bases, J shed 6 bases, and the junction held 9 bases outside the gene matches. This CDR3 is CASSQGLAGGPLLNEQFF. CDR3 bases: TGTGCCAGCTCACAGGGACTAGCGGGAGGGCCTCTCCTCAATGAGCAGTTCTTC.

This chain joins TRBV5-6 and TRBJ2-3; D is unresolved. The CDR3 extends over 12 amino acids. V was trimmed by 0 bases and J by 5 bases, leaving 4 bases between them. From germline, CDR1 is SGHDT and CDR2 YYEEEE. The CDR3 here is CASSLVVDTQYF. In nucleotides, the CDR3 is TGTGCCAGCAGCTTGGTGGTAGATACGCAGTATTTT.

The chain couples TRBV4-2 to TRBJ1-4; no reliable D call. The CDR3 has 19 residues. Trimming removed 0 bases from V and 5 bases from J, with 22 bases in between. From germline, CDR1 is LGHNA and CDR2 YNFKEQ. CDR3: CASSQDGRGGINPNEKLFF. CDR3 nucleotides: TGTGCCAGCAGCCAAGATGGCAGAGGAGGGATTAACCCCAATGAAAAACTGTTTTTT.

V and J are TRBV7-2 and TRBJ2-2; TRBD2 aligns across 12 bases. The CDR3 is 16 amino acids. Germline V gene sequence: CDR1 SGHTA, CDR2 FQGNSA. Trimming at V came to 1 base and at J to 6 bases, leaving 3 bases not matched to a gene. CDR3 residues: CASSLVPSGRAGELFF. The CDR3, as DNA: TGTGCCAGCAGCTTAGTCCCTAGCGGGAGGGCCGGGGAGCTGTTTTTT.

This chain joins TRBV19 and TRBJ1-6; 9 bases align to TRBD1. Germline CDR1 reads LNHDA; CDR2 reads SQIVND (reference sequence). V lost 2 bases to trimming and J lost 10 bases; unmatched junction nucleotides: 9. The CDR3 length is 16 residues. Here the CDR3 reads CASSITPDRGRSPLHF. CDR3 in DNA: TGTGCCAGTAGTATAACCCCGGACAGGGGACGCTCACCCCTCCACTTT.